These 4 T cell receptor beta chains were all obtained from the same sample, sequenced in a study of blood T cells in healthy people across ages. Alongside a J-beta primer mix, a sample-barcoded 5' primer served in a second PCR lasting about 7 to 12 cycles. Each CDR3 protein gets one entry after TCRdb re-called the 5' RACE reads with MiXCR. The sample consists of about a million distinct CDR3 sequences, 35% to 45% of them appearing once. The sample was blood. The receptors come from a man between 18 and 35 years old in good health.

To note about this clonotype: It may be a read error: a sequence one base away is much more abundant. J is TRBJ1-4 and V is TRBV7-9; no definite D call. The CDR3 extends over 14 amino acids. Germline V gene data show CDR1 as SEHNR and CDR2 as FQNEAQ (reference sequence). Trimming took off 5 bases at V and 0 bases at J, with 7 bases between the two ends. In nucleotides, the CDR3 is TGTGCCAGCAGCGTACCAGCAACTAATGAAAAACTGTTTTTT. This codes for CASSVPATNEKLFF.

This chain links TRBV6-6 with TRBJ2-2; 7 nucleotides line up with TRBD2. Germline V gene data show CDR1 as MNHNY and CDR2 as SVGAGI (reference sequence). The CDR3 is made up of 17 amino acids. The V segment lost 6 bases and the J segment 0 bases; nucleotides outside the gene matches: 10. The CDR3 sequence: CASRLQRGPSNTGELFF. The CDR3 DNA is TGTGCCAGCAGACTTCAGCGGGGACCTTCGAACACCGGGGAGCTGTTTTTT.

This chain joins TRBV12-3 or TRBV12-4 and TRBJ2-3; D is possibly TRBD1 (7 bases). The V end was cut by 8 bases, the J end by 6 bases, with 18 bases between. The CDR3 is made up of 14 amino acids. The CDR3 reads CASGGGTDPDTQYF. The CDR3 bases are TGTGCCAGCGGGGGCGGGACAGACCCCGATACGCAGTATTTT.

The CDR3 nucleotides are TGTGCCAGCAGACCTGACAGGGAGTCGAACAATGAGCAGTTCTTC. Its translation is CASRPDRESNNEQFF. The chain has TRBV6-2 or TRBV6-3 and TRBJ2-1, with 7 nucleotides matching TRBD1. Germline CDR1 is MNHEY and CDR2 is SVGEGT. V shed 6 bases, J shed 5 bases, and the junction held 10 bases outside the gene matches. There are 15 residues in the CDR3.